These 4 T cell receptor beta chains were all obtained from the same sample, sequenced in a study of cytomegalovirus exposure and HLA in healthy donors. TCRdb keeps only in-frame clones here, not all; method: immunoSEQ multiplex PCR. The sample has 250,000 or so clones; about 90% are singletons. Sequencing was performed on PBMCs. Receptor source: a man aged 18 to 29 in good health and CMV-seropositive.

The V call is TRBV7-3, the J call TRBJ2-5, with 12 bases that match TRBD1. Looked up from germline, CDR1 is SGHTA and CDR2 is FQGTGA. With 5 bases clipped from V and 4 bases from J, the junction kept 8 bases outside the gene matches. There are 16 residues in the CDR3. CDR3 amino acids: CASSSTGTGGGETQYF. The CDR3 nucleotides read TGTGCCAGCAGCAGCACCGGGACAGGGGGCGGAGAGACCCAGTACTTC. Using reference TRBV7-3 and TRBJ2-5 for the parts outside the CDR3, the full variable domain is GAGVSQTPSNKVTEKGKYVELRCDPISGHTALYWYRQSLGQGPEFLIYFQGTGAADDSGLPNDRFFAVRPEGSVSTLKIQRTERGDSAVYLCASSSTGTGGGETQYFGPGTRLLVL.

The rearrangement links TRBV7-9 to TRBJ2-1, with 11 bases fitting TRBD2. CDR1 SEHNR and CDR2 FQNEAQ come from the germline V gene (reference sequence). CDR3 length: 16 amino acids. With V trimmed by 5 bases and J by 2 bases, 5 bases remained unmatched. As DNA, the CDR3 is TGTGCCAGCAGCAGCTGGACTAGCGGGCCCTACAATGAGCAGTTCTTC. Encoded protein: CASSSWTSGPYNEQFF.

The rearrangement uses TRBV15 and TRBJ2-5, with TRBD2 identical over 7 bases. The V gene's germline CDR1 is LNHNV and CDR2 YYDKDF (reference sequence). J lost 3 bases, V lost 0 bases, and 4 bases had no gene match. The CDR3 runs to 15 residues. The CDR3 DNA follows: TGTGCCACCAGCAGAGATCCTAGCGGAAAAGAGACCCAGTACTTC. As protein: CATSRDPSGKETQYF.

The V gene is TRBV30, the J gene TRBJ2-3; 10 bases are a match to TRBD2. CDR3 length: 13 residues. Per the germline V gene, CDR1 is GTSNPN and CDR2 is SVGIG (reference sequence). The ends lost 5 bases at V and 1 base at J; junction bases unmatched: 0. CDR3 nucleotides: TGTGCCTGGGGACTAGCGGGCACAGATACGCAGTATTTT. As protein: CAWGLAGTDTQYF.